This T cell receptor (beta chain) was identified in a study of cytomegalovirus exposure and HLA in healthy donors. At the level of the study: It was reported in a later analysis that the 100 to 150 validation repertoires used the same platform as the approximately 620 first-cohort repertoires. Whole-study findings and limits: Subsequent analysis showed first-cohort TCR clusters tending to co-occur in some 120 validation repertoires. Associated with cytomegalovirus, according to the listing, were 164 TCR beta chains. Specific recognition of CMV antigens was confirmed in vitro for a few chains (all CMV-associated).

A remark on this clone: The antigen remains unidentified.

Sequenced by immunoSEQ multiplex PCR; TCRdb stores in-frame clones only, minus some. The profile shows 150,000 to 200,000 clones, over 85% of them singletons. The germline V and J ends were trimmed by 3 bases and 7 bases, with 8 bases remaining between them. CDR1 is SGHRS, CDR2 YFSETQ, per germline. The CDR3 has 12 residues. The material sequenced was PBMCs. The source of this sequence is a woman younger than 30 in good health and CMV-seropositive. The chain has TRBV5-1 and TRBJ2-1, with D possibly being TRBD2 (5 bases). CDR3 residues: CASSSRGNEQFF. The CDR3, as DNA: TGCGCCAGCAGCTCTAGAGGGAATGAGCAGTTCTTC.